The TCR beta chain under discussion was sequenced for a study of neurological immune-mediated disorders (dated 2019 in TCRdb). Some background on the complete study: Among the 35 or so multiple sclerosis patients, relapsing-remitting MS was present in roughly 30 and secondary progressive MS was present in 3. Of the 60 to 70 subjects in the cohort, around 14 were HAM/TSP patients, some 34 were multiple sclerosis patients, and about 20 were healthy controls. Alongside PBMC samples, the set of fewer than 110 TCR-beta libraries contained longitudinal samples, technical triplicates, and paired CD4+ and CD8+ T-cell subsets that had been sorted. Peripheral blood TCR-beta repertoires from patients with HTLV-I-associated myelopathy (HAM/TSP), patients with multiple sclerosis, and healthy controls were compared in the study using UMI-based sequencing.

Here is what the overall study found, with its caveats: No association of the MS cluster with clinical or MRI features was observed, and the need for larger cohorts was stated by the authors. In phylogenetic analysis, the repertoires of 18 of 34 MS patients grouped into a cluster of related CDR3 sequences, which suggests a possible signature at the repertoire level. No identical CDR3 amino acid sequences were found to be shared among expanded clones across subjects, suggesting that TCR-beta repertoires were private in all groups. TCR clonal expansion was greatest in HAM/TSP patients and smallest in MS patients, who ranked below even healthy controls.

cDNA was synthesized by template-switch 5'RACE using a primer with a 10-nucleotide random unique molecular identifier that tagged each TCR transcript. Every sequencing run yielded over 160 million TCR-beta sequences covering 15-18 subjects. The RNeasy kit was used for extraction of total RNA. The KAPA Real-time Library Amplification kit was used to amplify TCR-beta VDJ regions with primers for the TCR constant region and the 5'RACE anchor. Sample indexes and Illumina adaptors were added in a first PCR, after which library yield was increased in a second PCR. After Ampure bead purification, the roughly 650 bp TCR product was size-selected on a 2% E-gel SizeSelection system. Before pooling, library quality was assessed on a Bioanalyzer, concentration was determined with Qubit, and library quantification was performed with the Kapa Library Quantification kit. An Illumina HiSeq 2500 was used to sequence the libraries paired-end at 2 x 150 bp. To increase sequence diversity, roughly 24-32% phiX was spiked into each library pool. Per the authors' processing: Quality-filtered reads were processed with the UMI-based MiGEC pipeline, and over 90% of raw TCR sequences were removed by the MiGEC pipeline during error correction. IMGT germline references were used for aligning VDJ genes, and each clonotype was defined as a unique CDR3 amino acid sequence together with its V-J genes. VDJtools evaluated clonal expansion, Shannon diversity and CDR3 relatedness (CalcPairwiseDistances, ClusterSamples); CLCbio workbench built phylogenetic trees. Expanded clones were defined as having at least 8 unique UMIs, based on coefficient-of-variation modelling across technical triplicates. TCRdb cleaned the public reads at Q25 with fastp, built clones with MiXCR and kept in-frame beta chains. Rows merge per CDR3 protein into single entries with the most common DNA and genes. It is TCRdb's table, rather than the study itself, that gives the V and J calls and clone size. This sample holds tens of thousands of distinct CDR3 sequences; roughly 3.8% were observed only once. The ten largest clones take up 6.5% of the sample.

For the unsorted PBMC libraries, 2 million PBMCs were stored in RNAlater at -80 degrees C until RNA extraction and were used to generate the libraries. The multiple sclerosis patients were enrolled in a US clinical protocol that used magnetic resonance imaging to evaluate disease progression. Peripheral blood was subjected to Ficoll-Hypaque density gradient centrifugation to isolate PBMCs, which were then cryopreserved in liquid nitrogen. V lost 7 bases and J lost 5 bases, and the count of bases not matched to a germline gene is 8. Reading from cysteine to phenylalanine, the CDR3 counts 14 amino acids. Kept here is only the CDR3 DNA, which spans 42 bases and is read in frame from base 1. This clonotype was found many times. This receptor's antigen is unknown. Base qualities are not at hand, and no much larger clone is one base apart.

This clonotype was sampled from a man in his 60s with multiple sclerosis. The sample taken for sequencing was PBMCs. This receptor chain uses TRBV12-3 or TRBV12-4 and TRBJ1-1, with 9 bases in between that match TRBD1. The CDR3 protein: CASINRGRGTEAFF. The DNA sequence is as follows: TGTGCCAGCATAAACAGGGGGCGCGGGACTGAAGCTTTCTTT.